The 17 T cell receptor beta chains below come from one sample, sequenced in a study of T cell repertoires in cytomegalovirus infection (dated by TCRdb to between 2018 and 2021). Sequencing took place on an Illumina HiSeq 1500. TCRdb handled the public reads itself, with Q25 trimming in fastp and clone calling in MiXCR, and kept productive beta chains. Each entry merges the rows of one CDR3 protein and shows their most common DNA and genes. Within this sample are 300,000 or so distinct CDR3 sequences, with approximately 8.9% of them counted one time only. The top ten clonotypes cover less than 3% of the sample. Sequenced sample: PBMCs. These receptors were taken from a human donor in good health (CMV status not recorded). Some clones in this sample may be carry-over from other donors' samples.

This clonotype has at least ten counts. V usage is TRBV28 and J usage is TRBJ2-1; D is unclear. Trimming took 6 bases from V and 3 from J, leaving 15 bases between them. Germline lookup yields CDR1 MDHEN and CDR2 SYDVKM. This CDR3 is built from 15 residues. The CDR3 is CASSPRLGNYNEQFF. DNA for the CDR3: TGTGCCAGCAGCCCCCGGTTGGGGAACTACAATGAGCAGTTCTTC. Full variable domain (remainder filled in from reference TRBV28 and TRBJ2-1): DVKVTQSSRYLVKRTGEKVFLECVQDMDHENMFWYRQDPGLGLRLIYFSYDVKMKEKGDIPEGYSVSREKKERFSLILESASTNQTSMYLCASSPRLGNYNEQFFGPGTRLTVL.

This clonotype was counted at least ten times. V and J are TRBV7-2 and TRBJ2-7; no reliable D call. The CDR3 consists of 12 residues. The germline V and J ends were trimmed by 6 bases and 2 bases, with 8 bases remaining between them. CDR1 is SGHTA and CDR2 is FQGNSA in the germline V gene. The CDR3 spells CASSFAAYEQYF. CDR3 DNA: TGTGCCAGCAGTTTCGCCGCCTACGAGCAGTACTTC. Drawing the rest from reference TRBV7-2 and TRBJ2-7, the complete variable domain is GAGVSQSPSNKVTEKGKDVELRCDPISGHTALYWYRQSLGQGLEFLIYFQGNSAPDKSGLPSDRFSAERTGGSVSTLTIQRTQQEDSAVYLCASSFAAYEQYFGPGTRLTVT.

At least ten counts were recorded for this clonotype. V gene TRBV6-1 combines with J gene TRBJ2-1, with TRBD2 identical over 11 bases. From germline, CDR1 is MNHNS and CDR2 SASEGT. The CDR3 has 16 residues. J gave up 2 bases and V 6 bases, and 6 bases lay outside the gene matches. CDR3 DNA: TGTGCCAGCAGGACCCTAGCGGGGGGTCCCTACAATGAGCAGTTCTTC. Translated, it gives CASRTLAGGPYNEQFF.

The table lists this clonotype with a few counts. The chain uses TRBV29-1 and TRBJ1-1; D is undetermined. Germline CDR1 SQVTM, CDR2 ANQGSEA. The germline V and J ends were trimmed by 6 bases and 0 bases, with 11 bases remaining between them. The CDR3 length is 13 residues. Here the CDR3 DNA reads TGCAGCGTCAGGCCCCTCATGAACACTGAAGCTTTCTTT. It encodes CSVRPLMNTEAFF. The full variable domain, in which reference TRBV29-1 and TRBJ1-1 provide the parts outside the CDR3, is SAVISQKPSRDICQRGTSLTIQCQVDSQVTMMFWYRQQPGQSLTLIATANQGSEATYESGFVIDKFPISRPNLTFSTLTVSNMSPEDSSIYLCSVRPLMNTEAFFGQGTRLTVV.

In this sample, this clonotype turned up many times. CDR3 region: CSASPLAGGNEQFF. CDR3 DNA: TGCAGTGCTAGCCCTTTAGCGGGGGGGAATGAGCAGTTCTTC. The chain is built from TRBV20-1 and TRBJ2-1, with 11 positions matching TRBD2. The trim removed 3 bases at V and 7 bases at J, leaving 5 bases unmatched. The CDR3 consists of 14 residues. From germline, CDR1 is DFQATT and CDR2 SNEGSKA (reference sequence).

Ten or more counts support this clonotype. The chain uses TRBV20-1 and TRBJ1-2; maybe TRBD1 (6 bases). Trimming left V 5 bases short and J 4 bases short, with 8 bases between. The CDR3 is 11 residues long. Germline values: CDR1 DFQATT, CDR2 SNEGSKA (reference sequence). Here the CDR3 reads CSAEGVYGYTF. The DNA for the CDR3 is TGCAGTGCTGAGGGGGTCTATGGCTACACCTTC.

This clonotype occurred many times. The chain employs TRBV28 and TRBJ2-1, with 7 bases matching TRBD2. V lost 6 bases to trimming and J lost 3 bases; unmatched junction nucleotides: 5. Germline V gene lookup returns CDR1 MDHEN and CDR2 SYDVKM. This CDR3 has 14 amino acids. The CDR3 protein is CASRMSGDYNEQFF. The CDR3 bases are TGTGCCAGCAGGATGAGCGGGGACTACAATGAGCAGTTCTTC.

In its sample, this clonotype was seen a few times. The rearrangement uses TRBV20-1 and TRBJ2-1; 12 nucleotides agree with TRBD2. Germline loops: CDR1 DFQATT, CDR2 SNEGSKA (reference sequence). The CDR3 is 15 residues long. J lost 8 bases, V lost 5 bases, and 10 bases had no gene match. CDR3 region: CSAASSGGAPDEQFF. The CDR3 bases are TGCAGTGCTGCATCTAGCGGGGGGGCCCCCGATGAGCAGTTCTTC.

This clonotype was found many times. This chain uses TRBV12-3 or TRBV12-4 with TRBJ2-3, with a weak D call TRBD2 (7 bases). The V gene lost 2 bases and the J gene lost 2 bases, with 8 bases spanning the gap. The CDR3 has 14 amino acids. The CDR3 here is CASSLRGATDTQYF. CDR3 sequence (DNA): TGTGCCAGCAGTTTACGGGGGGCCACAGATACGCAGTATTTT.

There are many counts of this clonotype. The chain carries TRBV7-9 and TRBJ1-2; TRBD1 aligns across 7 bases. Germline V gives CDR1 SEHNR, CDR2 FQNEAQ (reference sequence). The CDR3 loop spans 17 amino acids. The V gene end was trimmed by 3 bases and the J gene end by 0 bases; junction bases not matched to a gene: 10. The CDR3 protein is CASSFSPLGQANYGYTF. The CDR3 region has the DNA TGTGCCAGCAGCTTTTCCCCGCTCGGACAGGCTAACTATGGCTACACCTTC.

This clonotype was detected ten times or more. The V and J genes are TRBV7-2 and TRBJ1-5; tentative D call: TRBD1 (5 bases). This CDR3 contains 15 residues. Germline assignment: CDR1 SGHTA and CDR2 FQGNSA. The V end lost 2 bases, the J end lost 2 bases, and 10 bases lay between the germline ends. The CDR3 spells CASSLSGQGNQPQHF. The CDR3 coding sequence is TGTGCCAGCAGCTTATCGGGGCAGGGCAATCAGCCCCAGCATTTT.

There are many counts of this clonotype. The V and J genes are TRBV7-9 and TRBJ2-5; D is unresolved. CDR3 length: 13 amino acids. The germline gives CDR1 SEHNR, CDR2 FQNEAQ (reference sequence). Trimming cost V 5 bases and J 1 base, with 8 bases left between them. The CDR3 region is CASSLSIQETQYF. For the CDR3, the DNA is TGTGCCAGCAGCCTTTCGATCCAAGAGACCCAGTACTTC.

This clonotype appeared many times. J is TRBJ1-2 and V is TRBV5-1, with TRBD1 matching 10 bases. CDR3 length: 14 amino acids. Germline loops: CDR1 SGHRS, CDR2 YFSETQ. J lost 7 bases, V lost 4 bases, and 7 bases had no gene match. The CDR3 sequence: CASSPPGQGTGYTF. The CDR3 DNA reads TGCGCCAGCAGCCCGCCGGGACAGGGGACTGGCTACACCTTC. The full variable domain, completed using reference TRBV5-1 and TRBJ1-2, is KAGVTQTPRYLIKTRGQQVTLSCSPISGHRSVSWYQQTPGQGLQFLFEYFSETQRNKGNFPGRFSGRQFSNSRSEMNVSTLELGDSALYLCASSPPGQGTGYTFGSGTRLTVV.

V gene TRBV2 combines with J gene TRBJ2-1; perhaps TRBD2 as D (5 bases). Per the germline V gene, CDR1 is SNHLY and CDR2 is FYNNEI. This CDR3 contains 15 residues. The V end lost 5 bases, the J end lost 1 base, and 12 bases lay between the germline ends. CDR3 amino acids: CASSKDLTSYNEQFF. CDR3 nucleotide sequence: TGTGCCAGCAGTAAGGACTTGACATCCTACAATGAGCAGTTCTTC.

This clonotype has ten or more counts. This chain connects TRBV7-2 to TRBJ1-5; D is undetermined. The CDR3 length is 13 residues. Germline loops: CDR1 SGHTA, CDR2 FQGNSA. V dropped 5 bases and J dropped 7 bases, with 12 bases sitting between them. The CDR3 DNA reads TGTGCCAGCAGCCCCGATCCGGGACAGCCCCAGCATTTT. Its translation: CASSPDPGQPQHF.

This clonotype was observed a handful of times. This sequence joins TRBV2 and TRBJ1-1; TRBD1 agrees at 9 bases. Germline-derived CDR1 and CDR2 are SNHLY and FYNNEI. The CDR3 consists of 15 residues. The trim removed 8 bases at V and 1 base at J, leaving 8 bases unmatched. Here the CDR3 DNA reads TGTGCCAGCTTAGGACAGGGGCGAGGGAACACTGAAGCTTTCTTT. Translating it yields CASLGQGRGNTEAFF.

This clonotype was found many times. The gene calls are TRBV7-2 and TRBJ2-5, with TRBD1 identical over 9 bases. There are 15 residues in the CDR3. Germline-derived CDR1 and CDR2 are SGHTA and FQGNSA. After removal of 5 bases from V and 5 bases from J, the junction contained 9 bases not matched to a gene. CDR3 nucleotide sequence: TGTGCCAGCAGCACTTCGGGGACAGGGCGGGAGACCCAGTACTTC. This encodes CASSTSGTGRETQYF.